The text below deals with one T cell receptor beta chain. V lost 5 bases to trimming and J lost 11 bases, with 18 bases between them. CDR3 size: 13 residues. Germline V gives CDR1 SEHNR, CDR2 FQNEAQ (reference sequence). The entry originates in a study of blood T cell repertoires in COVID-19. The overall study: Whether acute or convalescent, the COVID-19 samples came from the United States, Italy and Spain. PBMCs, B-cell-depleted T cells, or T cells provided the cDNA or gDNA that made up the material.

Per the study methods: Scientists estimated how many nucleated cells there were by amplifying reference gene primers. Produced via immunoSEQ multiplex PCR; TCRdb's table is partial and in-frame only. The DNA was the basis for D and trimming; V, J and clone size are from that table. The profile shows 97,000 or so clones, 78% of them singletons. This clonotype was sampled from a man aged 55 to 70 with active or convalescent COVID-19. Sequencing was carried out using peripheral blood. The chain links TRBV7-9 to TRBJ1-1; no firm D call. In nucleotides, the CDR3 is TGTGCCAGCAGCAAAGAATGGGCCGGTAGGGCTTTCTTT. Protein sequence: CASSKEWAGRAFF.